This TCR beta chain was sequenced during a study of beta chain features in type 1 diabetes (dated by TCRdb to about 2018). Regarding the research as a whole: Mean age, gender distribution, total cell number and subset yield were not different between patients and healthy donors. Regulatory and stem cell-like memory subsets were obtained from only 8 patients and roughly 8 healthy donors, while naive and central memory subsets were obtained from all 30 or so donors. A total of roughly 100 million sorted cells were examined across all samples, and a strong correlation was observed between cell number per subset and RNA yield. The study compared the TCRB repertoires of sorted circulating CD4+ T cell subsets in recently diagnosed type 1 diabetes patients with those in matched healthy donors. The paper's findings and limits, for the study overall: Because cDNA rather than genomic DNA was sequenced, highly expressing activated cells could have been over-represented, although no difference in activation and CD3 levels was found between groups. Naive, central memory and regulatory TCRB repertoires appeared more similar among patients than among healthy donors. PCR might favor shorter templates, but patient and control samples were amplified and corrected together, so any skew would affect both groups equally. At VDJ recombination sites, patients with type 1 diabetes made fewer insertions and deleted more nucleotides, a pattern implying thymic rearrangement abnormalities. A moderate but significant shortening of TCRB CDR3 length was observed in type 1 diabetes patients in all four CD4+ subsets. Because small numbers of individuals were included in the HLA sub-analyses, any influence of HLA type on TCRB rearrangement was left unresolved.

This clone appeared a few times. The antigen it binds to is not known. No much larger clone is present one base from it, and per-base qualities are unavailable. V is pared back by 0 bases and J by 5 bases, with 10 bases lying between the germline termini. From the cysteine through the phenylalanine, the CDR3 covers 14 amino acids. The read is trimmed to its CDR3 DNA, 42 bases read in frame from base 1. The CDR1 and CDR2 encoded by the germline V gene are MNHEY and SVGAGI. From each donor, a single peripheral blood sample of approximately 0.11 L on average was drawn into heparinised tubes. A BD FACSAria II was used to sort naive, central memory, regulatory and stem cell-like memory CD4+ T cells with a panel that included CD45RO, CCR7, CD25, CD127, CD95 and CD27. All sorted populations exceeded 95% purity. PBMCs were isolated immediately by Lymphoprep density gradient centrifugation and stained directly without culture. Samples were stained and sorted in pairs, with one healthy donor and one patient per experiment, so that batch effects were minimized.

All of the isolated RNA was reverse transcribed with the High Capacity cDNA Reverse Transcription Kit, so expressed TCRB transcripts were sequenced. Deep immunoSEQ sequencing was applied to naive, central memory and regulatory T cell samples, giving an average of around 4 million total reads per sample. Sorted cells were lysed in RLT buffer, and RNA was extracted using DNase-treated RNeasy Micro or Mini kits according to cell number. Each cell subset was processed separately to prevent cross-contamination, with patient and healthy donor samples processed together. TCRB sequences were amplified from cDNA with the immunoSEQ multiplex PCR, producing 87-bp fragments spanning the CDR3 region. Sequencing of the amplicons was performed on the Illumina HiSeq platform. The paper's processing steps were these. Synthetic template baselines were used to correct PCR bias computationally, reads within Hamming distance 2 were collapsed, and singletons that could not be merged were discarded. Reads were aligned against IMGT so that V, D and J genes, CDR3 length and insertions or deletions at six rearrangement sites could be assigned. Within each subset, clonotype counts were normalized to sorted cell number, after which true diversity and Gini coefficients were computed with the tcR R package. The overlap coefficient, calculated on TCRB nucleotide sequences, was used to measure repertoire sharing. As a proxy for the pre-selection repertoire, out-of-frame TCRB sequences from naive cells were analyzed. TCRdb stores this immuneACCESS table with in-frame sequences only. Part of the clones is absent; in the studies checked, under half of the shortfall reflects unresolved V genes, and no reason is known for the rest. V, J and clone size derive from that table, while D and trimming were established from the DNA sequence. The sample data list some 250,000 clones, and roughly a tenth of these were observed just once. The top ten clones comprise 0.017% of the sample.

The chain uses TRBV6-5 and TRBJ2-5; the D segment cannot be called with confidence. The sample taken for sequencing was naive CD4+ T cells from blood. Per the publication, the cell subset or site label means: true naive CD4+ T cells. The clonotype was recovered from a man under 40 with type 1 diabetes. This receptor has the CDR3 CASSYSYRRETQYF. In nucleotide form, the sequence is TGTGCCAGCAGTTACTCGTACCGCCGGGAGACCCAGTACTTC.